A single T cell receptor beta chain is shown here with its context. The ends were cut back, 5 bases at V and 4 bases at J, with 20 bases in the middle. The CDR3 has 15 residues. The V gene's germline CDR1 is GTSNPN and CDR2 SVGIG (reference sequence). This entry belongs to a study of T cell changes during pregnancy in multiple sclerosis. Repertoires were generated with immunoSEQ multiplex PCR, while TCRdb's copy carries only in-frame clones and drops some. The sample records 88,000 or so clones, 92% being singletons. The TCR comes from a female donor with multiple sclerosis, enrolled in a pregnancy study. The starting material was peripheral blood, obtained before pregnancy. The chain carries TRBV30 and TRBJ2-5; perhaps TRBD2 as D (6 bases). The CDR3 DNA reads as TGTGCCTGGGGGGTTGTAAGGAGGGCCTCAGAGACCCAGTACTTC. It codes for CAWGVVRRASETQYF.